The 21 T cell receptor beta chains below all came from one sample that was sequenced in a study of Ad26.COV2.S vaccination and SARS-CoV-2 variants. The data were produced by immunoSEQ multiplex PCR, yet TCRdb's version contains in-frame clones alone and is incomplete. In the table there are fewer than 400,000 clones, roughly nine tenths of which are singletons. Treatment reported: 15 to 20 received Ad26.COV2.S at low or high dose, single or two shots; roughly five received placebo; per-sample allocation not given. Day 63 after the first vaccine or placebo injection was the time point for sampling. Sample: peripheral blood, taken in a trial of Ad26.COV2.S vaccine versus placebo. The origin of the receptors is a person aged 18-65 years who received the Ad26.COV2.S COVID-19 vaccine or a placebo.

This chain links TRBV5-1 with TRBJ1-2; 8 positions match TRBD1. V lost 2 bases and J lost 8; bases outside the gene matches: 5. The CDR3 is 13 residues long. Germline V gene sequence: CDR1 SGHRS, CDR2 YFSETQ. CDR3 nucleotide sequence: TGCGCCAGCAGCTTCGGACAGGGTGACGGCTACACCTTC. This gives the protein CASSFGQGDGYTF. Full variable domain (rest looked up from reference TRBV5-1 and TRBJ1-2): KAGVTQTPRYLIKTRGQQVTLSCSPISGHRSVSWYQQTPGQGLQFLFEYFSETQRNKGNFPGRFSGRQFSNSRSEMNVSTLELGDSALYLCASSFGQGDGYTFGSGTRLTVV.

The rearrangement joins TRBV4-3 to TRBJ1-3; D unresolved. CDR3 length equals 17 residues. V lost 1 base, J lost 0 bases, and 13 bases lay in between. CDR1 and CDR2 (germline): LGHNA, YSLEER. The CDR3 coding sequence is TGCGCCAGCAGCCAAGCTGGGAGGGCCTACTCTGGAAACACCATATATTTT. Its translation: CASSQAGRAYSGNTIYF.

The chain employs TRBV27 and TRBJ2-3, with TRBD2 identical over 7 bases. Looked up from germline, CDR1 is MNHEY and CDR2 is SMNVEV (reference sequence). V lost 2 bases, J lost 5 bases, and 4 bases stayed unmatched. The CDR3 length is 14 residues. Here the CDR3 DNA reads TGTGCCAGCAGTTTAGCGGGAGCGGGAGATACGCAGTATTTT. It codes for CASSLAGAGDTQYF.

The chain recombines TRBV10-1 with TRBJ1-3, with D possibly matching TRBD1 (5 bases). The V end lost 5 bases, the J end lost 5 bases, and 7 bases lay between the germline ends. This CDR3 comprises 12 residues. The germline V gene encodes CDR1 WNHNN and CDR2 SYGVQD (reference sequence). The CDR3 nucleotides are TGCGCCAGCAGTTTGGACAGAAACACCATATATTTT. Its translation: CASSLDRNTIYF.

DNA of the CDR3: TGCGCCAGCAGCCAAGCTGTGGGACAGGGCGGCGGGGAGCTGTTTTTT. Translation: CASSQAVGQGGGELFF. V and J are TRBV4-3 and TRBJ2-2, with TRBD1 matching over 9 bases. This CDR3 is built from 16 residues. V lost 1 base, J lost 7 bases, and 7 bases stayed unmatched. CDR1 LGHNA and CDR2 YSLEER come from the germline V gene.

This chain connects TRBV7-9 to TRBJ1-1, with no clear D. CDR3 size: 14 residues. With 2 bases removed from V and 1 base from J, the gap between germline ends came to 8 bases. In germline, CDR1 is SEHNR, CDR2 FQNEAQ (reference sequence). The CDR3 nucleotides are TGTGCCAGCAGCTTAACCATACAGAACACTGAAGCTTTCTTT. It yields the protein CASSLTIQNTEAFF.

V and J are TRBV6-5 and TRBJ1-6; TRBD1 aligns across 7 bases. Germline CDR1 is MNHEY and CDR2 is SVGAGI. With V trimmed by 6 bases and J by 11 bases, 10 bases remained unmatched. There are 14 residues in the CDR3. The CDR3 DNA follows: TGTGCCAGCAGCTATCGACAGGGTAGAGCACCCCTCCACTTT. Its translation: CASSYRQGRAPLHF.

Comments on this clone: Other DNA sequences in the sample encode the same CDR3. This rearrangement joins TRBV16 to TRBJ1-2; maybe TRBD1 (5 bases). V lost 4 bases and J 0 bases, leaving 24 bases between the germline ends. This CDR3 has 19 residues. Germline V gene data show CDR1 as KGHSY and CDR2 as FQNENV. CDR3 sequence reads: CASSRPPGPSRVSNYGYTF. The CDR3 DNA sequence: TGTGCCAGCAGCCGACCTCCGGGACCGTCCCGTGTTTCTAACTATGGCTACACCTTC.

The V gene is TRBV19, the J gene TRBJ1-1; TRBD1 might be the D (5 bases). The CDR3 has 13 residues. The germline CDR1 and CDR2 sequences are LNHDA and SQIVND (reference sequence). V lost 10 bases to trimming and J lost 0 bases, with 12 bases between them. The CDR3: CATSTAMNTEAFF. The DNA for the CDR3 is TGTGCCACCTCGACAGCTATGAACACTGAAGCTTTCTTT.

V usage is TRBV6-5 and J usage is TRBJ2-1; 9 positions match TRBD1. Germline values: CDR1 MNHEY, CDR2 SVGAGI. CDR3 length: 14 residues. Losses at the gene ends were 6 bases for V and 7 bases for J; bases not matched to a gene: 7. In DNA form, the CDR3 reads TGTGCCAGCAGGCCAGACAGGGGGGGAAATGAGCAGTTCTTC. Protein: CASRPDRGGNEQFF.

The chain employs TRBV9 and TRBJ2-7; 7 nucleotides match TRBD1. This CDR3 comprises 15 residues. Germline CDR1 reads SGDLS; CDR2 reads YYNGEE. Trimming at V came to 0 bases and at J to 5 bases, leaving 8 bases not matched to a gene. In DNA form, the CDR3 reads TGTGCCAGCAGCGTAGAGGTCACAGGGGTACACGAGCAGTACTTC. This translates into CASSVEVTGVHEQYF. Filled out from reference TRBV9 and TRBJ2-7, the complete variable domain reads DSGVTQTPKHLITATGQRVTLRCSPRSGDLSVYWYQQSLDQGLQFLIQYYNGEERAKGNILERFSAQQFPDLHSELNLSSLELGDSALYFCASSVEVTGVHEQYFGPGTRLTVT.

The chain employs TRBV9 and TRBJ2-2; TRBD2 aligns across 8 bases. Germline CDR1 is SGDLS and CDR2 is YYNGEE. J lost 2 bases, V lost 2 bases, and 5 bases had no gene match. The CDR3 runs 16 residues. The CDR3 spells CASSVLAGTNTGELFF. The CDR3 region has the DNA TGTGCCAGCAGCGTCTTAGCGGGGACCAACACCGGGGAGCTGTTTTTT.

The chain is built from TRBV11-2 and TRBJ2-3; the D gene could be TRBD1 or TRBD2 (5 bases each). The CDR3 is made up of 13 amino acids. Germline V CDR1 and CDR2: SGHAT, FQNNGV. Trimming cost V 5 bases and J 6 bases, with 12 bases left between them. The chain's CDR3 is CASSVGTVDTQYF. CDR3 coding DNA: TGTGCCAGCAGCGTAGGGACCGTCGATACGCAGTATTTT.

The chain is built from TRBV7-6 and TRBJ2-5, with 7 bases identical to TRBD1. V trimming: 5 bases; J trimming: 5 bases; junction bases outside the gene matches: 11. This CDR3 region has 15 residues. Germline CDR1 SGHVS, CDR2 FNYEAQ. The CDR3 region is CASSPGTAWLETQYF. As DNA, the CDR3 is TGTGCCAGCAGCCCTGGGACAGCTTGGCTGGAGACCCAGTACTTC.

The gene calls are TRBV27 and TRBJ1-1; TRBD1 matches at 7 bases. Germline CDR1 is MNHEY and CDR2 is SMNVEV (reference sequence). V was pared by 2 bases and J by 0 bases, with 6 bases of the junction left unmatched. There are 16 residues in the CDR3. This CDR3 is CASSLQGQFLNTEAFF. In DNA form, the CDR3 reads TGTGCCAGCAGTTTACAGGGACAGTTCTTGAACACTGAAGCTTTCTTT.

The CDR3 nucleotides are TGTGCCAGCTCACCTTTGCCAGAGCCCTATGGCTACACCTTC. Its protein product is CASSPLPEPYGYTF. The J gene is TRBJ1-2, the V gene TRBV18; no clear D. This CDR3 is 14 amino acids long. CDR1 is KGHSH and CDR2 is LQKENI in the germline V gene. The ends were cut back, 3 bases at V and 4 bases at J, with 12 bases in the middle.

The chain uses TRBV5-1 and TRBJ2-1; 8 nucleotides match TRBD1. Germline-derived CDR1 and CDR2 are SGHRS and YFSETQ. The CDR3 totals 15 residues. With V trimmed by 3 bases and J by 6 bases, 8 bases remained unmatched. This chain's CDR3 is CASSSGQGESNEQFF. Here the CDR3 DNA reads TGCGCCAGCAGCTCAGGACAGGGCGAAAGCAATGAGCAGTTCTTC.

This clone was detected once. CDR3 sequence: CASSPSRGLGNEQFF. In DNA, the CDR3 is TGTGCCAGCAGCCCCAGCAGGGGGCTTGGGAATGAGCAGTTCTTC. J is TRBJ2-1 and V is TRBV11-2; the match to TRBD1 covers 8 bases. CDR1 is SGHAT, CDR2 FQNNGV, per germline. The CDR3 has 15 residues. V lost 5 bases and J lost 7; bases outside the gene matches: 10.

J is TRBJ2-7 and V is TRBV19, with D unresolved. CDR1 is LNHDA and CDR2 is SQIVND in the germline V gene (reference sequence). V lost 5 bases and J lost 2, with 10 bases in between. The CDR3 is made up of 13 amino acids. CDR3 protein: CASSRSDTYEQYF. The DNA of the CDR3 is TGTGCCAGTAGTCGATCCGACACCTACGAGCAGTACTTC.

V usage is TRBV3-1 (or the pseudogene TRBV3-2) and J usage is TRBJ1-1, with D possibly being TRBD1 (5 bases). Per the germline V gene, CDR1 is LGHDT and CDR2 is YNNKEL (reference sequence). The CDR3 covers 15 residues. V gave up 1 base and J gave up 6 bases, with 15 bases separating them. The CDR3 DNA is TGTGCCAGCAGCCAAGGTCTCAGGGCGCCTGCTGAAGCTTTCTTT. Protein product: CASSQGLRAPAEAFF.

The chain uses TRBV7-9 and TRBJ2-1; no clear D. V was pared by 2 bases and J by 8 bases, with 13 bases between. Germline V gene lookup returns CDR1 SEHNR and CDR2 FQNEAQ (reference sequence). The CDR3 is 14 amino acids. This CDR3 is CASSLPIPGDEQFF. The CDR3 bases are TGTGCCAGCAGCTTACCCATCCCTGGGGATGAGCAGTTCTTC.